Listed below are T cell receptor beta chains from one sample, sequenced in a study of T cells in tuberculosis. Clones were read by immunoSEQ multiplex PCR, and TCRdb kept only the in-frame ones, dropping some. Of 30,000 to 35,000 clones in the sample, roughly nine tenths were seen once. Sequencing was done on a sample of PBMCs. The receptors stem from a donor between 10 and 35 years old with latent tuberculosis or without tuberculosis infection. Each CDR3 is given with its conserved first and last residue. D genes are given only for firm matches. Rows may omit the clone size; those that give it use once, few, many or a size class.

J,size,D,V,DNA,CDR3
TRBJ2-3,.,.,TRBV14,TGTGCCAGCAGCCGCAGGGTTTTAGATACGCAGTATTTT,CASSRRVLDTQYF
TRBJ2-5,.,.,TRBV27,TGTGCCAGCAGTTTAAATATTGAGTCCGGGACCCAGTACTTC,CASSLNIESGTQYF
TRBJ2-7,.,.,TRBV28,TGTGCCAGCAGTCCCAACTTAGCCTACGAGCAGTACTTC,CASSPNLAYEQYF
TRBJ1-1,.,TRBD1,TRBV5-4,TGTGCCAGCAGCTTCCGGGACAGGGGGCGGCGGACTGAAGCTTTCTTT,CASSFRDRGRRTEAFF
TRBJ1-1,.,.,TRBV30,TGTGCCTGGACCTTCCGGGGGGGTGGTATAGGGAACACTGAAGCTTTCTTT,CAWTFRGGGIGNTEAFF
TRBJ2-7,few,TRBD2,TRBV7-7,TGTGCCAGCAGCCCCGGGGGGGGCTACGAGCAGTACTTC,CASSPGGGYEQYF
TRBJ1-1,.,.,TRBV9,TGTGCCAGCAGCGGATCGGGACAACCGAACACTGAAGCTTTCTTT,CASSGSGQPNTEAFF
TRBJ1-2,.,.,TRBV28,TGTGCCAGCAGTTCCAGCTATGGCTACACCTTC,CASSSSYGYTF
TRBJ1-2,once,TRBD1,TRBV27,TGTGCCAGCAGTCCCGAAGACGGGACAGCGTCAAACTATGGCTACACCTTC,CASSPEDGTASNYGYTF
TRBJ1-2,.,TRBD1,TRBV19,TGTGCCAGTAGCCGGGGACAGGGGGCACGGTATGGCTACACCTTC,CASSRGQGARYGYTF
TRBJ2-1,.,TRBD2,TRBV28,TGTGCCAGCAGTATGCTAGCGGGAGGGCCGCAGAATGAGCAGTTCTTC,CASSMLAGGPQNEQFF
TRBJ2-5,.,.,TRBV7-9,TGTGCCAGCAGTTTCGCGGGTGACAAGACCCAGTACTTC,CASSFAGDKTQYF
TRBJ2-1,.,TRBD2,TRBV7-2,TGTGCCAGCAGCTTGCGATCTAGCGGGGTCTCCTACAATGAGCAGTTCTTC,CASSLRSSGVSYNEQFF
TRBJ1-1,.,TRBD1,TRBV25-1,TGTGCCAGCAGTGGCCGGGCAGGGGGAGAAGCTTTCTTT,CASSGRAGGEAFF
TRBJ2-1,.,.,TRBV6-4,TGTGCCAGCAGTGACACAGGTAACAATGAGCAGTTCTTC,CASSDTGNNEQFF
TRBJ1-1,.,.,TRBV19,TGTGCCACCGCTCTAGGTTTGAACACTGAAGCTTTCTTT,CATALGLNTEAFF
TRBJ1-6,few,.,TRBV11-2,TGTGCCAGCGGCAGGGGTCAAAGAGGCAATTCACCCCTCCACTTT,CASGRGQRGNSPLHF
TRBJ2-7,.,.,TRBV9,TGTGCCAGCAGCCCCGAGGGCGGCGGCTACGAGCAGTACTTC,CASSPEGGGYEQYF
TRBJ1-3,once,TRBD1,TRBV4-3,TGCGCCAGCAGCCGATATTACAGGGGCTCTGGAAACACCATATATTTT,CASSRYYRGSGNTIYF
TRBJ1-1,once,TRBD1,TRBV6-6,TGTGCCAGCAATTACAGGGGTAACACTGAAGCTTTCTTT,CASNYRGNTEAFF
TRBJ2-1,.,.,TRBV9,TGTGCCAGCAGCGCCTCGACAGGTGTCTCCTACAATGAGCAGTTCTTC,CASSASTGVSYNEQFF
TRBJ2-3,.,.,TRBV5-1,TGCGCCAGCAGCTTAAGGCCCCTCGGGGATACGCAGTATTTT,CASSLRPLGDTQYF
TRBJ2-7,few,TRBD1,TRBV5-1,TGCGCCAGCAGCACGACAGGGCCCGAGCAGTACTTC,CASSTTGPEQYF
TRBJ1-2,.,.,TRBV5-6,TGTGCCAGCAGCCAGACGCGGGGCGGCTATGGCTACACCTTC,CASSQTRGGYGYTF
TRBJ2-1,.,TRBD2,TRBV5-1,TGCGCCAGCAGCTTATCTAGCGGGGGCTCCTACAATGAGCAGTTCTTC,CASSLSSGGSYNEQFF
TRBJ2-2,.,TRBD1,TRBV5-1,TGCGCCAGCAGCCAGGACAGGGGCAACACCGGGGAGCTGTTTTTT,CASSQDRGNTGELFF
TRBJ2-3,.,TRBD1,TRBV5-8,TGTGCCAGCAGCCCGACAGGGGGAAGCACAGATACGCAGTATTTT,CASSPTGGSTDTQYF
TRBJ1-1,.,TRBD1,TRBV5-1,TGCGCCAGCAGCCCTCGACAGGGGTCGGCCACTGAAGCTTTCTTT,CASSPRQGSATEAFF
TRBJ2-5,once,TRBD2,TRBV12-5,TGTGCTAGTGGTTTGGTACTAGCGGGAGAAGAGACCCAGTACTTC,CASGLVLAGEETQYF
TRBJ1-2,.,TRBD1,TRBV5-1,TGCGCCAGCAGAACCGGGACAGGGGTCGGCTATGGCTACACCTTC,CASRTGTGVGYGYTF
TRBJ2-1,.,TRBD1,TRBV9,TGTGCCAGCAGCGTAGGACCGGGACAGGGTCCGGGCAATGAGCAGTTCTTC,CASSVGPGQGPGNEQFF
TRBJ2-7,few,.,TRBV30,TGTGCCTACCATCGGGGGAGGCCCTACGAGCAGTACTTC,CAYHRGRPYEQYF
TRBJ1-2,.,.,TRBV27,TGTGCCAGCAGTTGGGCCAGAACTAACTATGGCTACACCTTC,CASSWARTNYGYTF
TRBJ2-7,.,TRBD1,TRBV19,TGTGCCAGTAGTCCCTGGACAGGGAGCCACTACGAGCAGTACTTC,CASSPWTGSHYEQYF
TRBJ1-2,.,.,TRBV5-4,TGTGCCAGCAGCTTGGCCGGTTCGACGGGCTATGGCTACACCTTC,CASSLAGSTGYGYTF
TRBJ1-3,.,.,TRBV9,TGTGCCAGCCGAAAAAATCTAGGCTCTGGAAACACCATATATTTT,CASRKNLGSGNTIYF
TRBJ2-1,.,TRBD2,TRBV4-1,TGCGCCAGCAGCCAAGATCGGACTAGCAGCTACAATGAGCAGTTCTTC,CASSQDRTSSYNEQFF
TRBJ1-1,.,.,TRBV5-1,TGCGCCAGCAGCTTGGGCGGAGGGAGCACTGAAGCTTTCTTT,CASSLGGGSTEAFF
TRBJ2-1,.,TRBD1,TRBV5-1,TGCGCCAGCAGCCCCCAGGGACAGCTTTACAATGAGCAGTTCTTC,CASSPQGQLYNEQFF
TRBJ2-1,.,.,TRBV28,TGTGCCAGCAGTTTAGCAGGGAAGAATGAGCAGTTCTTC,CASSLAGKNEQFF
TRBJ1-1,.,.,TRBV5-6,TGTGCCAGCAGCTTGGGCAGGGGTGTATTAGGGACTGAAGCTTTCTTT,CASSLGRGVLGTEAFF
TRBJ2-2,few,TRBD1,TRBV5-1,TGCGCCAGCAGCCTAGCACAGGGGAGCGGGGAGCTGTTTTTT,CASSLAQGSGELFF
TRBJ2-7,.,TRBD2,TRBV7-9,TGTGCCAGCAGTTCCGGGCGGGGGGCCTACGAGCAGTACTTC,CASSSGRGAYEQYF
TRBJ2-7,.,.,TRBV21-1,TGTGCCAGCAGCAAAGAGGCAGGGGGCGTCGACGAGCAGTACTTC,CASSKEAGGVDEQYF
TRBJ2-1,.,TRBD1,TRBV13,TGTGCCAGCAGCCTCCCAAGGACAGGCATGGGTGAGCAGTTCTTC,CASSLPRTGMGEQFF
TRBJ2-1,.,TRBD1,TRBV9,TGTGCCAGCAGCCAAACAGGGGGCCCCTACAATGAGCAGTTCTTC,CASSQTGGPYNEQFF
TRBJ2-3,once,TRBD2,TRBV4-2,TGTGCCAGCAGCCCTAGGACTAGCGGGCGTTCTGATACGCAGTATTTT,CASSPRTSGRSDTQYF
TRBJ2-3,.,.,TRBV11-3,TGTGCCAGCAGCCAGTCGTACCGGGCCAAGGGGCCCCCAGATACGCAGTATTTT,CASSQSYRAKGPPDTQYF
TRBJ2-1,.,.,TRBV15,TGTGCCACCAGCGCTCGGGGGACCTCCAATGAGCAGTTCTTC,CATSARGTSNEQFF
TRBJ1-5,.,.,TRBV6-6,TGTGCCAGCAGTCCTGGACAACTGTCTTCGCCCCAGCATTTT,CASSPGQLSSPQHF
TRBJ2-5,.,.,TRBV29-1,TGCAGCGTCGTCCGGTCAGGGATAGAAGAGACCCAGTACTTC,CSVVRSGIEETQYF
TRBJ2-5,.,.,TRBV30,TGTGCCTGCGGGGTCCAAGAGACCCAGTACTTC,CACGVQETQYF
TRBJ2-7,.,TRBD2,TRBV4-1,TGCGCCAGCAGCCAAGATGAAGGGACTAGCTACGAGCAGTACTTC,CASSQDEGTSYEQYF
TRBJ2-1,.,.,TRBV29-1,TGCAGCCTCGGCACAGGGCCCTACAATGAGCAGTTCTTC,CSLGTGPYNEQFF
TRBJ2-7,.,.,TRBV5-1,TGCGCCAGCAGCTTCCAGGGAAACGAGCAGTACTTC,CASSFQGNEQYF
TRBJ1-5,.,.,TRBV7-9,TGTGCCAGCAGCTTCGACAGTCCCAATCAGCCCCAGCATTTT,CASSFDSPNQPQHF
TRBJ2-2,.,TRBD2,TRBV4-1,TGCGCCAGCAGCCAAGGGACTAGCGGGGGGCCGAACACCGGGGAGCTGTTTTTT,CASSQGTSGGPNTGELFF
TRBJ2-1,.,.,TRBV28,TGTGCCAGCAGTTTCGTTAAGAGCCACAATGAGCAGTTCTTC,CASSFVKSHNEQFF
TRBJ1-1,.,TRBD1,TRBV5-1,TGCGCCAGCAGCCCGGGACAGGGGGCTGAAGCTTTCTTT,CASSPGQGAEAFF
TRBJ1-2,.,TRBD1,TRBV4-1,TGCGCCAGCAGCCAAGCGGCAGGGGGCGCCTATGGCTACACCTTC,CASSQAAGGAYGYTF